This TCR beta chain comes out of a study of shared clonotypes between healthy human individuals. Broader study findings: Compared with clonotypes that all four donors shared, non-shared clonotypes had lower generation probabilities. Researchers sampled blood only, noting tissue repertoires likely differ. Expectations were that clonotype sharing among donors would be affected by sequencing depth.

A deep-level run was used for the assay. Measured with immunoSEQ multiplex PCR; TCRdb has only the in-frame clones, and not every one. The profile shows roughly 1,800,000 clones, approximately 94% of them singletons. Turning to this clone: Its antigen is unidentified.

This CDR3 is built from 14 residues. Germline CDR1 and CDR2: SNHLY and FYNNEI. The trim removed 7 bases at V and 0 bases at J, leaving 3 bases unmatched. CD45RO-negative cells were positively selected for CCR7, leaving out terminally differentiated effector memory CD45RA+ cells. Sample: naive CD8+ T cells sorted from blood. The sequence was obtained from a man younger than 35 in good health. This chain uses TRBV2 with TRBJ2-1; 7 bases line up with TRBD1. Here the CDR3 reads CASKGASSYNEQFF. The CDR3, as DNA: TGTGCCAGCAAGGGGGCAAGCTCCTACAATGAGCAGTTCTTC.